A single sample is the source of the 14 T cell receptor beta chains below, sequenced in a study of sequential checkpoint blockade in melanoma. Treatment in this sample: randomized to nivolumab then ipilimumab (arm A) or the reverse (arm B). Profiled with immunoSEQ multiplex PCR; TCRdb holds only in-frame clones, not every one. The sample shows roughly 20,000 clones, 27% of them seen only once. The sequences come from tumor tissue (inferred from file names), collected from a patient given nivolumab and ipilimumab in sequence. Receptors were obtained from a human donor with melanoma.

V and J are TRBV12-5 and TRBJ1-5, with D unresolved. This CDR3 is built from 15 residues. The germline V gene encodes CDR1 LGHNT and CDR2 FRNRAP. The DNA for the CDR3 is TGTGCCAGCAAAAAATCGGAACAGTACCATCAGCCCCAGCATTTT. Translated: CASKKSEQYHQPQHF.

This clone was counted once. This rearrangement joins TRBV19 to TRBJ1-5, with D maybe TRBD1 (6 bases). CDR1 and CDR2 from the germline V gene are LNHDA and SQIVND (reference sequence). This CDR3 spans 16 amino acids. Trimming took 5 bases from V and 0 from J, leaving 14 bases between them. This CDR3 reads CASSPRGRGSNQPQHF. The CDR3, as DNA: TGTGCCAGTAGTCCGCGCGGCAGGGGTAGCAATCAGCCCCAGCATTTT. The full variable domain, completed using reference TRBV19 and TRBJ1-5, is DGGITQSPKYLFRKEGQNVTLSCEQNLNHDAMYWYRQDPGQGLRLIYYSQIVNDFQKGDIAEGYSVSREKKESFPLTVTSAQKNPTAFYLCASSPRGRGSNQPQHFGDGTRLSIL.

V and J are TRBV19 and TRBJ2-7; 8 bases are shared with TRBD1. The ends lost 7 bases at V and 4 bases at J; junction bases unmatched: 6. CDR1 is LNHDA, CDR2 SQIVND, per germline (reference sequence). This CDR3 is built from 13 residues. Written as DNA, the CDR3 is TGTGCCAGTACCGGGGACAGGATGTACGAGCAGTACTTC. The encoded protein is CASTGDRMYEQYF.

This clone was observed a few times. The chain joins TRBV18 to TRBJ1-2; possibly TRBD1 for D (5 bases). Per germline, CDR1 KGHSH and CDR2 LQKENI. The ends were cut back, 1 base at V and 2 bases at J, with 11 bases in the middle. The CDR3 covers 15 residues. The CDR3 reads CASSPRREANYGYTF. CDR3 coding DNA: TGTGCCAGCTCACCACGCAGGGAGGCAAACTATGGCTACACCTTC. The variable domain in full, completed from reference TRBV18 and TRBJ1-2, reads NAGVMQNPRHLVRRRGQEARLRCSPMKGHSHVYWYRQLPEEGLKFMVYLQKENIIDESGMPKERFSAEFPKEGPSILRIQQVVRGDSAAYFCASSPRREANYGYTFGSGTRLTVV.

This clone was observed a few times. The chain is built from TRBV10-2 and TRBJ2-1; TRBD1 matches at 7 bases. In germline, CDR1 is WSHSY, CDR2 SAAADI. The CDR3 consists of 18 residues. The ends lost 5 bases at V and 4 bases at J; junction bases unmatched: 17. In DNA form, the CDR3 reads TGCGCCAGCAGTTACGCTAAATCCCGACAGGGACATTACAATGAGCAGTTCTTC. Its protein is CASSYAKSRQGHYNEQFF.

This chain uses TRBV9 with TRBJ2-5, with TRBD1 as a possible D gene (6 bases). The V gene lost 7 bases and the J gene lost 5 bases, with 15 bases spanning the gap. CDR1 and CDR2 (germline): SGDLS, YYNGEE. The CDR3 is 13 amino acids. The CDR3 DNA follows: TGTGCCAGCTGGAGAGATCAGGGGGAGACCCAGTACTTC. Amino acid sequence: CASWRDQGETQYF.

This clone was seen a few times. CDR3 coding DNA: TGTGCCAGCAGCTTGACGGGGGCTGGAAACACCATATATTTT. Its translation: CASSLTGAGNTIYF. The J gene is TRBJ1-3, the V gene TRBV11-3, with a weak D call TRBD1 (5 bases). CDR3 size: 14 residues. Germline CDR1 and CDR2: SGHNT and YENEEA. Trimming pared 3 bases from V and 2 bases from J, leaving 8 bases between.

This clone was observed once. The rearrangement links TRBV23-1 to TRBJ2-1, with a weak D call TRBD2 (6 bases). TRBV23-1 is given ORF status, its function remaining uncertain. This CDR3 has 16 amino acids. V shed 6 bases and J shed 4 bases, with 19 bases lying between them. In nucleotides, the CDR3 is TGCGCCAGCAGCTTGGATGCGGGGAGTAGGTACAATGAGCAGTTCTTC. This encodes CASSLDAGSRYNEQFF.

There are a few counts of this clone. The chain uses TRBV14 and TRBJ2-7; no clear D. Germline V CDR1 and CDR2: SGHDN, FVKESK. The CDR3 runs to 13 residues. The V and J ends lost 0 bases and 12 bases respectively, with 15 bases between them. This chain's CDR3 is CASSQDYVGPSYF. The CDR3 DNA follows: TGTGCCAGCAGCCAAGATTATGTAGGGCCTTCGTACTTC.

This chain links TRBV23-1 with TRBJ1-1; D unresolved. TRBV23-1 is an ORF for which the function is uncertain. The CDR3 runs 15 residues. The V end lost 6 bases, the J end lost 0 bases, and 14 bases lay between the germline ends. The CDR3 is CASSHGRLMNTEAFF. The CDR3 bases are TGCGCCAGCAGCCACGGGAGACTTATGAACACTGAAGCTTTCTTT.

The V and J genes are TRBV28 and TRBJ2-3, with a tentative D call TRBD1 (6 bases). Trimming took 2 bases from V and 6 from J, leaving 21 bases between them. The V gene's germline CDR1 is MDHEN and CDR2 SYDVKM. This CDR3 has 17 amino acids. The CDR3 reads CASSLIVAQGKSDTQYF. CDR3 nucleotides: TGTGCCAGCAGTTTAATTGTGGCCCAGGGGAAGAGCGATACGCAGTATTTT.

This sequence joins TRBV18 and TRBJ2-3; D not resolved. This CDR3 is built from 13 residues. Germline V gene data show CDR1 as KGHSH and CDR2 as LQKENI. Deletions cut 3 bases from V and 0 bases from J, with 4 bases between. CDR3 residues: CASSPWSTDTQYF. DNA of the CDR3: TGTGCCAGCTCACCCTGGAGCACAGATACGCAGTATTTT.

The V and J genes are TRBV18 and TRBJ2-2; the match to TRBD1 covers 8 bases. Germline CDR1 is KGHSH and CDR2 is LQKENI. The CDR3 totals 16 residues. The V and J ends lost 2 bases and 3 bases, in that order; junction bases with no gene match: 5. CDR3 amino acids: CASSPRTGPDTGELFF. The CDR3 DNA sequence: TGTGCCAGCTCACCAAGGACAGGGCCCGACACCGGGGAGCTGTTTTTT. Full variable domain (missing parts from reference TRBV18 and TRBJ2-2): NAGVMQNPRHLVRRRGQEARLRCSPMKGHSHVYWYRQLPEEGLKFMVYLQKENIIDESGMPKERFSAEFPKEGPSILRIQQVVRGDSAAYFCASSPRTGPDTGELFFGEGSRLTVL.

This clone was detected ten times or more. The J gene is TRBJ1-4, the V gene TRBV4-1; possible D gene TRBD1, 5 bases. Germline lookup yields CDR1 MGHRA and CDR2 YSYEKL. The V end lost 1 base, the J end lost 3 bases, and 15 bases lay between the germline ends. The CDR3 has 17 residues. CDR3 loop: CASSQVGGGAPNEKLFF. The CDR3, as DNA: TGCGCCAGCAGCCAAGTGGGCGGTGGGGCCCCTAATGAAAAACTGTTTTTT.